The source of this TCR beta chain is a study of regulatory T cells in long-lasting Graves disease. Germline CDR1 reads MGHRA; CDR2 reads YSYEKL. The CDR3 has 13 amino acids. The germline V and J ends were trimmed by 5 bases and 11 bases, with 13 bases remaining between them. Researchers made TCR beta libraries by using iRepertoire HTBI primers and running Arm-PCR on CDR3 regions. Via MiXCR, TCRdb re-called the multiplex PCR reads, giving one row per CDR3 protein. Of roughly 530,000 distinct CDR3 sequences in the sample, 15% to 20% were seen once. Time point indicated: newly diagnosed GD, antithyroid drugs for less than 3 months. Generation of the TCR library employed RNA extracted from PBMCs. This clonotype was recorded a few times. The sample also formed part of further work on T cells in Graves' hyperthyroidism and ophthalmopathy. That paper adds: The model predicted ophthalmopathy a median around 6 months before onset.

The starting material was peripheral blood mononuclear cells (PBMCs), obtained at new diagnosis, from a patient treated with antithyroid drugs. V and J are TRBV4-1 and TRBJ1-6; D unclear. The sequence was collected from a woman aged 35-60 years with Graves disease. CDR3 in amino acids: CASSGLEGTPLHF. DNA for the CDR3: TGCGCCAGCAGCGGATTGGAGGGAACACCCCTCCACTTT.